The entry below describes one T cell receptor beta chain. Original processing notes: The authors estimated nucleated cell counts from reference gene primer amplification. Libraries were prepared by immunoSEQ multiplex PCR; TCRdb keeps only in-frame clonotypes and omits some of them. The DNA gave D and trimming, while V, J and clone size come from that table. The data show approximately 130,000 clones, 75% to 90% seen once. This record comes from a study of blood T cell repertoires in COVID-19. On the study more broadly: Italy, Spain and the United States were the sources of the convalescent and acute COVID-19 samples. The analysed material was cDNA or gDNA that came from T cells, B-cell-depleted T cells, or PBMCs.

CDR1 and CDR2 from the germline V gene are SEHNR and FQNEAQ (reference sequence). CDR3 length: 13 residues. The V segment lost 11 bases and the J segment 2 bases; nucleotides outside the gene matches: 5. This clonotype was obtained from a human donor in a cohort sampled during active COVID-19. The chain links TRBV7-9 to TRBJ2-7; 11 bases map to TRBD1. The sequenced material came from peripheral blood. The CDR3: CASGQGVPYEQYV. CDR3 coding DNA: TGTGCCTCGGGACAGGGGGTCCCCTACGAGCAGTACGTC.